These 8 T cell receptor beta chains originate from one sample sequenced in a study of T-cell memory formation after mild COVID-19. MiXCR was run by TCRdb on the 5' RACE reads, yielding one entry per CDR3 protein. The data contain about 110,000 distinct CDR3 sequences, roughly a sixth of them singletons. Sequencing input: PBMCs or a T cell subset sorted from them (not recorded which). The receptors were sampled from a young man who had mild COVID-19 (a few samples of this study predate the infection). Cell type and time point are not known.

This clonotype has only a few counts. V usage is TRBV4-3 and J usage is TRBJ2-2; 10 bases match TRBD2. Germline trimming cut 1 base from V and 0 bases from J; bases unmatched to any gene: 2. The CDR3 is 17 residues long. From germline, CDR1 is LGHNA and CDR2 YSLEER. CDR3 sequence reads: CASSQGAGGSNTGELFF. CDR3 nucleotides: TGCGCCAGCAGCCAAGGAGCGGGGGGGTCGAACACCGGGGAGCTGTTTTTT.

This clonotype was seen a few times. The chain links TRBV5-4 to TRBJ2-3, with D maybe TRBD2 (7 bases). V lost 0 bases and J lost 2, with 10 bases in between. Germline V gene data show CDR1 as SGHNT and CDR2 as YYREEE (reference sequence). This CDR3 is 15 amino acids long. The CDR3 sequence: CASSLGGGPTDTQYF. In DNA, the CDR3 is TGTGCCAGCAGCTTGGGGGGGGGCCCCACAGATACGCAGTATTTT. The full variable domain, its missing parts supplied by reference TRBV5-4 and TRBJ2-3, is ETGVTQSPTHLIKTRGQQVTLRCSSQSGHNTVSWYQQALGQGPQFIFQYYREEENGRGNFPPRFSGLQFPNYSSELNVNALELDDSALYLCASSLGGGPTDTQYFGPGTRLTVL.

This clonotype was detected a few times. This chain connects TRBV19 to TRBJ2-2, with TRBD1 matching 7 bases. With 2 bases clipped from V and 6 bases from J, the junction kept 12 bases outside the gene matches. Germline CDR1 and CDR2: LNHDA and SQIVND (reference sequence). The CDR3 has 17 residues. As DNA, the CDR3 is TGTGCCAGTAGTATAAAGCAGGGGGTTATTGTGTCCGGGGAGCTGTTTTTT. Translation: CASSIKQGVIVSGELFF.

A few counts support this clonotype. J is TRBJ1-3 and V is TRBV29-1, with D hard to call. The CDR3 runs to 12 residues. Germline values: CDR1 SQVTM, CDR2 ANQGSEA. Trimming cost V 3 bases and J 8 bases, with 11 bases left between them. The CDR3 region has the DNA TGCAGCGTTGAGCAGCCTCGTGACACCATATATTTT. The encoded protein is CSVEQPRDTIYF.

V and J are TRBV5-1 and TRBJ1-1; 9 bases agree with TRBD1. Germline V gene sequence: CDR1 SGHRS, CDR2 YFSETQ. V gave up 4 bases and J gave up 1 base; unmatched junction bases: 8. The CDR3 has 16 amino acids. The chain's CDR3 is CASSPGTGRGNTEAFF. CDR3 DNA sequence: TGCGCCAGCAGCCCTGGGACAGGGAGGGGGAACACTGAAGCTTTCTTT.

The chain combines TRBV20-1 with TRBJ1-1; TRBD1 matches at 7 bases. From germline, CDR1 is DFQATT and CDR2 SNEGSKA (reference sequence). V dropped 2 bases and J dropped 11; count of bases not matched to a gene: 8. The CDR3 is 12 amino acids. The CDR3 here is CSARKDRRAAFF. The CDR3 region has the DNA TGCAGTGCTAGAAAGGACAGGAGGGCCGCTTTCTTT.

The CDR3 nucleotides are TGTGCCAGCTCACCAAGGAGAAGCGGGTCGCAAGAGACCCAGTACTTC. Translation: CASSPRRSGSQETQYF. The gene calls are TRBV18 and TRBJ2-5, with D perhaps matching TRBD2 (6 bases). Germline V gene data show CDR1 as KGHSH and CDR2 as LQKENI. V shed 2 bases and J shed 2 bases, with 15 bases lying between them. This CDR3 region has 16 residues.

This clonotype appeared a few times. The chain is built from TRBV4-3 and TRBJ2-1, with 8 bases that match TRBD1. Germline lookup yields CDR1 LGHNA and CDR2 YSLEER. V lost 1 base and J lost 5; bases outside the gene matches: 4. This CDR3 is 15 amino acids long. The CDR3 DNA reads as TGCGCCAGCAGCCAAGCGGGACAGGAGAACAATGAGCAGTTCTTC. Its protein is CASSQAGQENNEQFF.